Listed here are 2 T cell receptor beta chains from one sample, sequenced in a study of blood T cell repertoires in COVID-19. The method was immunoSEQ multiplex PCR; TCRdb's version includes in-frame clones alone and lacks a portion of them. Here the sample spans 180,000 or so clones, around 85% being singletons. The sequenced sample was peripheral blood. These receptor sequences come from a man between 60 and 75 years old who had recovered from COVID-19.

This clone has only one observation. This sequence joins TRBV13 and TRBJ1-5; 8 nucleotides match TRBD1. The CDR3 contains 15 residues. Germline V lookup: CDR1 PRHDT, CDR2 FYEKMQ (reference sequence). V lost 5 bases, J lost 6 bases, and 9 bases stayed unmatched. CDR3 in amino acids: CASSQSDRVGQPQHF. CDR3 DNA: TGTGCCAGCAGCCAATCGGACAGGGTCGGTCAGCCCCAGCATTTT.

CDR3 bases: TGTGCCAGCAGCTTCGGACAGTCCTATCAGCCCCAGCATTTT. It is translated as CASSFGQSYQPQHF. The J gene is TRBJ1-5, the V gene TRBV5-6; possibly TRBD1 for D (6 bases). Germline assignment: CDR1 SGHDT and CDR2 YYEEEE. The CDR3 consists of 14 residues. V lost 2 bases and J lost 5, with 11 bases in between.